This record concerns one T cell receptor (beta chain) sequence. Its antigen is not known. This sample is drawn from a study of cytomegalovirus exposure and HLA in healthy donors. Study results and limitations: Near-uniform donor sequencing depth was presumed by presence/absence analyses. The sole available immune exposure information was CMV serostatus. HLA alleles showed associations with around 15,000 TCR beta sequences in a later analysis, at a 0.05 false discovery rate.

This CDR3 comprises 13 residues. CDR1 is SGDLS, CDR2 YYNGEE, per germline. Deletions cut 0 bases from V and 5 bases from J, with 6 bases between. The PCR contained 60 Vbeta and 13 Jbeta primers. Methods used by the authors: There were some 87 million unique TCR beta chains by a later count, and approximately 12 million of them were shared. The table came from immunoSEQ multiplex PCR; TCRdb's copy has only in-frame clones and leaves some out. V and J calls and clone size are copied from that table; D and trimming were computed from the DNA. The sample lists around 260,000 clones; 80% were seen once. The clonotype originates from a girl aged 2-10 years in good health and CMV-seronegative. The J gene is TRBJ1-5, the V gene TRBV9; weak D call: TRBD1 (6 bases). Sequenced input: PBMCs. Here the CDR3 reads CASSVAGDQPQHF. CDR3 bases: TGTGCCAGCAGCGTAGCAGGGGATCAGCCCCAGCATTTT.